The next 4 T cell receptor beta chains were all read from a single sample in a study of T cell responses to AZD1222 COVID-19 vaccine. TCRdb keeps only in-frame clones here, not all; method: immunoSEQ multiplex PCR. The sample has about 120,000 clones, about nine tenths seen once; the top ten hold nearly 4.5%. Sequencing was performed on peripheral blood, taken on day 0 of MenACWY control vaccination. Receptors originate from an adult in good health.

The CDR3 loop reads CATSDPQGTSRGGELFF. CDR3 coding DNA: TGTGCCACCAGTGATCCTCAGGGGACATCGAGGGGCGGGGAGCTGTTTTTT. The chain is built from TRBV24-1 and TRBJ2-2, with D possibly TRBD1 on 6 matching bases. Germline CDR1 is KGHDR and CDR2 is SFDVKD. The CDR3 length is 17 residues. V lost 3 bases and J lost 7, with 20 bases in between.

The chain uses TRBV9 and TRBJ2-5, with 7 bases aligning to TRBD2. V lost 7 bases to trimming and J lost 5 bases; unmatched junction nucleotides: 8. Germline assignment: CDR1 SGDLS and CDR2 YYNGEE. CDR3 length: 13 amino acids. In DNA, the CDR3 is TGTGCCAGCCGCGGTGGGGGGGTGGAGACCCAGTACTTC. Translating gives CASRGGGVETQYF.

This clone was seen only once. The CDR3 bases are TGTGCCAGCAGCCCCGACAGGGTTAATGAGCAGTTCTTC. It translates to CASSPDRVNEQFF. The chain has TRBV7-2 and TRBJ2-1, with 7 bases lining up with TRBD1. Trimming cost V 5 bases and J 7 bases; bases outside gene matches: 5. There are 13 residues in the CDR3. Germline V gene lookup returns CDR1 SGHTA and CDR2 FQGNSA.

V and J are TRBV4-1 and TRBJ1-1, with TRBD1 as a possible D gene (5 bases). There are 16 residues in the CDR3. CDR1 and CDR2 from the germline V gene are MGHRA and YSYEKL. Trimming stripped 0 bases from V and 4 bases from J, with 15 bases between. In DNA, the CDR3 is TGCGCCAGCAGCCAAGATTGGGACGTGTGGACCACTGAAGCTTTCTTT. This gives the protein CASSQDWDVWTTEAFF.